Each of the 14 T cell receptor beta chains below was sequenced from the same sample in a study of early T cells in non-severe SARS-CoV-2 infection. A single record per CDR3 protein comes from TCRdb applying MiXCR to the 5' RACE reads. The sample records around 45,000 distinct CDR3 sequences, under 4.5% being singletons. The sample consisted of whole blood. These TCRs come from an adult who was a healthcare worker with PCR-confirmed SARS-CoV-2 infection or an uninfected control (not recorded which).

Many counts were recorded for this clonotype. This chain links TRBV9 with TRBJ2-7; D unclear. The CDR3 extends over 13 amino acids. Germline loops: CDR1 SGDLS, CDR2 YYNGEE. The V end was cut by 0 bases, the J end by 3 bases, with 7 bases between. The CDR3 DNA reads TGTGCCAGCAGCGTAGAAGTAGGCTACGAGCAGTACTTC. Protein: CASSVEVGYEQYF.

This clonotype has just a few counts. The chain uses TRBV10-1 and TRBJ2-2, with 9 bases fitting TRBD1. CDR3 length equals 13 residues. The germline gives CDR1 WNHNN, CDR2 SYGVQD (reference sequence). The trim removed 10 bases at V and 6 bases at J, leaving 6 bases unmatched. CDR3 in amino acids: CATGTGRPGELFF. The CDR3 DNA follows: TGCGCCACTGGGACAGGGAGGCCCGGGGAGCTGTTTTTT.

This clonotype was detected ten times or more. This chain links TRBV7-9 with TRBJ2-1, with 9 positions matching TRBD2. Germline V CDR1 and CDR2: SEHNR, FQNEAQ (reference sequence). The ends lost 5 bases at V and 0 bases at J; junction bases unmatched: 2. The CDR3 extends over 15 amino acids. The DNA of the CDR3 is TGTGCCAGCAGCCGTAGCGGGAGCTCCTACAATGAGCAGTTCTTC. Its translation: CASSRSGSSYNEQFF.

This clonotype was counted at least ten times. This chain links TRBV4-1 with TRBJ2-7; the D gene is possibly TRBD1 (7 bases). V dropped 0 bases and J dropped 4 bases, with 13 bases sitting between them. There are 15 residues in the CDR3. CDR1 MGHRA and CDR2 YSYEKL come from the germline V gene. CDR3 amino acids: CASSQEDRRGYEQYF. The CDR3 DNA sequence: TGCGCCAGCAGCCAAGAGGACAGGCGGGGATACGAGCAGTACTTC.

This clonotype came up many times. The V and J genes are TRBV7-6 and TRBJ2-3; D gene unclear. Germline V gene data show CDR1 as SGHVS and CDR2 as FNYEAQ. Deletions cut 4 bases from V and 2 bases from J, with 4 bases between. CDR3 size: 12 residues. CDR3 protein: CASSSYTDTQYF. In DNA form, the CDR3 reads TGTGCCAGCAGCTCTTACACAGATACGCAGTATTTT. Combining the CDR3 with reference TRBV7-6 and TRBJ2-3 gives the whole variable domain GAGVSQSPRYKVTKRGQDVALRCDPISGHVSLYWYRQALGQGPEFLTYFNYEAQQDKSGLPNDRFSAERPEGSISTLTIQRTEQRDSAMYRCASSSYTDTQYFGPGTRLTVL.

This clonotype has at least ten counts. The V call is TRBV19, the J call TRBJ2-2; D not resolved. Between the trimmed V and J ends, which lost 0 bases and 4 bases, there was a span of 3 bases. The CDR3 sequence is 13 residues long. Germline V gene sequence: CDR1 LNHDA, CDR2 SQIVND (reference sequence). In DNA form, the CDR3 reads TGTGCCAGTAGTATAGATGTCACCGGGGAGCTGTTTTTT. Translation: CASSIDVTGELFF.

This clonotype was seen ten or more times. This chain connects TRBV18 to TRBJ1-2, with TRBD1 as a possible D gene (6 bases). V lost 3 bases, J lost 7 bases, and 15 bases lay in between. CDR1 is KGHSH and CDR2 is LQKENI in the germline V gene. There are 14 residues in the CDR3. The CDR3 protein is CASSPRQDLSGYTF. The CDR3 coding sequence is TGTGCCAGCTCACCCCGACAGGACTTGTCTGGCTACACCTTC.

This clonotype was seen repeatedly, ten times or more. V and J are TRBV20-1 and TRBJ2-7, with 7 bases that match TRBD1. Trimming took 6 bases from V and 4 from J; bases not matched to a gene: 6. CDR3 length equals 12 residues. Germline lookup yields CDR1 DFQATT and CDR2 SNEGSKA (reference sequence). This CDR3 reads CSAGDRKYEQYF. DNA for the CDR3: TGCAGTGCGGGGGACAGAAAGTACGAGCAGTACTTC.

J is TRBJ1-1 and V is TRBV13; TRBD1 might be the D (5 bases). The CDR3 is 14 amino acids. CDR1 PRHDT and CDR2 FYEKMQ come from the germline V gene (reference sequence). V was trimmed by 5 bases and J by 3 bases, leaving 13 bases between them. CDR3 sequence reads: CASSPLGRDTEAFF. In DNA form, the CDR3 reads TGTGCCAGCAGCCCTCTCGGCAGGGACACTGAAGCTTTCTTT.

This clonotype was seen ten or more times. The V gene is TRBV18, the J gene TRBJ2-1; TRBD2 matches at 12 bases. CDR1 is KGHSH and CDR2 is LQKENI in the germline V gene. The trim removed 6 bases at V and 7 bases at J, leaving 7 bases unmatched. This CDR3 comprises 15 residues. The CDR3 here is CASSPRTSGDNEQFF. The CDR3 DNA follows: TGTGCCAGCTCCCCTCGGACTAGCGGGGATAATGAGCAGTTCTTC.

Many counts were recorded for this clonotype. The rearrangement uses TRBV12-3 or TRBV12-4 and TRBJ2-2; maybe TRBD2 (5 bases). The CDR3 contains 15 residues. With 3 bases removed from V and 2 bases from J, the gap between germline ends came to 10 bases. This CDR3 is CASSFSSSNTGELFF. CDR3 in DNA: TGTGCCAGCAGTTTCTCTAGCTCTAACACCGGGGAGCTGTTTTTT.

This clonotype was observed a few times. The CDR3 region is CASSSGSHRGDTQYF. CDR3 sequence (DNA): TGTGCCAGCAGTTCCGGGTCGCACCGGGGAGATACGCAGTATTTT. The rearrangement links TRBV2 to TRBJ2-3, with D perhaps TRBD2 (5 bases). The CDR3 covers 15 residues. V was shortened by 5 bases and J by 5 bases, with 17 bases between the two germline ends. Germline assignment: CDR1 SNHLY and CDR2 FYNNEI.

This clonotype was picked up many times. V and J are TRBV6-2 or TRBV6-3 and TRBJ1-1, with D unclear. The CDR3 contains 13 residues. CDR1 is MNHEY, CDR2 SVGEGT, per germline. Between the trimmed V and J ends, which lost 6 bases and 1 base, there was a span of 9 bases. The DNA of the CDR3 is TGTGCCAGCAGAAAACGGGGGAACACTGAAGCTTTCTTT. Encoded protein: CASRKRGNTEAFF.

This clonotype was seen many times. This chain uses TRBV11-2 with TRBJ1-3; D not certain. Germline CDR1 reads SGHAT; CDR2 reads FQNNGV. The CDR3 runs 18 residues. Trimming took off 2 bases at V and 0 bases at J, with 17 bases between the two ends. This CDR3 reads CASSLWGHSLSSGNTIYF. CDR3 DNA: TGTGCCAGCAGCTTATGGGGTCACTCCTTGAGCTCTGGAAACACCATATATTTT.